This T cell receptor (beta chain) stems from a study of blood T cell repertoires in COVID-19. V shed 6 bases and J shed 3 bases, with 14 bases lying between them. Germline CDR1 reads MDHEN; CDR2 reads SYDVKM. The CDR3 contains 14 residues. TCRdb keeps only in-frame clones here, not all; method: immunoSEQ multiplex PCR. The sample records hundreds of thousands of clones, around 80% being singletons. The source of this sequence is a young man with acute COVID-19. This chain links TRBV28 with TRBJ1-1; D perhaps matches TRBD1 (6 bases). The sample taken for sequencing was PBMCs or T cells enriched from blood (not recorded which). CDR3 DNA: TGTGCCAGCAGACCCCTACAGGGTGACACTGAAGCTTTCTTT. Translating it yields CASRPLQGDTEAFF.